This TCR beta chain stems from a study of regulatory T cells in long-lasting Graves disease. The authors built TCR beta libraries using iRepertoire HTBI primers and Arm-PCR of CDR3 regions. From the multiplex PCR reads, TCRdb called clonotypes with MiXCR, one entry per CDR3 protein. Of 400,000 to 600,000 distinct CDR3 sequences listed, approximately 21% are singletons. CDR3 size: 19 residues. Looked up from germline, CDR1 is MDHEN and CDR2 is SYDVKM. The ends were cut back, 6 bases at V and 2 bases at J, with 27 bases in the middle. The time point here: persistent/refractory GD, antithyroid drugs over 5 years with positive TRAb. RNA from PBMCs was the source of the TCR library.

The TCR comes from a female donor with Graves disease. Sample: peripheral blood mononuclear cells (PBMCs), taken when the disease was refractory, from a patient treated with antithyroid drugs. The rearrangement links TRBV28 to TRBJ2-3; the D gene is possibly TRBD1 (7 bases). The CDR3 region is CASRTPSGAAGQLTDTQYF. The CDR3 DNA follows: TGTGCCAGCAGGACCCCCTCGGGGGCTGCGGGACAGCTCACAGATACGCAGTATTTT.